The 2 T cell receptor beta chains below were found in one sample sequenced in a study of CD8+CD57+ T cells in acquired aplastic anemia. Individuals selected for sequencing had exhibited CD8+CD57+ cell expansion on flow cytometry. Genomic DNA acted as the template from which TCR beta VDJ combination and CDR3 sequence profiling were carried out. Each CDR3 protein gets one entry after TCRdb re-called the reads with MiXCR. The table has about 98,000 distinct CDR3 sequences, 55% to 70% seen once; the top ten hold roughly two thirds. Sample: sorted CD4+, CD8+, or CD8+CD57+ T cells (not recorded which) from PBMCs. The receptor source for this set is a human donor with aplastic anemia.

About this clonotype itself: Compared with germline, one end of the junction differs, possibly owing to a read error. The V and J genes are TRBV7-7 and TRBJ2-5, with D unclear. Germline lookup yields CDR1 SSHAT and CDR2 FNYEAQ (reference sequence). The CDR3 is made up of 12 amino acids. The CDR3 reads CASSLLGETQYF. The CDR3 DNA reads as TGTGCTAGCAGCTTATTGGGAGAGACCCAGTACTTC.

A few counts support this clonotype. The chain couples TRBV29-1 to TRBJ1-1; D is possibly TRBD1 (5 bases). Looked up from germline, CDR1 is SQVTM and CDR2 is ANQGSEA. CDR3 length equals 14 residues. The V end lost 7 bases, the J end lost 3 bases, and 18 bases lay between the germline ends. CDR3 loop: CSAGLNEGYTEAFF. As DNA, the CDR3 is TGCAGCGCGGGCCTGAACGAGGGGTACACTGAAGCTTTCTTT.